These T cell receptor beta chains were read from a single sample in a study of cytomegalovirus exposure and HLA in healthy donors. TCRdb's table, derived via immunoSEQ multiplex PCR, lists solely in-frame clones and lacks some. The table has more than 150,000 clones, over 75% seen once. Input material: PBMCs. The receptors here all came from a middle-aged man in good health and CMV-seronegative. Each CDR3 is given with its conserved first and last residue. Each record gives: D gene, clone size, V gene, J gene, CDR3 DNA, CDR3 protein. A D gene is named only where the DNA matches it firmly. Size is stated for part of the rows, as once, few or many counts, or as a class when the clone is expanded.

d_gene: .
abundance: .
v_gene: TRBV6-4
j_gene: TRBJ2-1
CDR3nt: TGTGCCAGCAGTGACGTGGGGCATGAGCAGTTCTTC
CDR3aa: CASSDVGHEQFF

d_gene: TRBD1
abundance: .
v_gene: TRBV9
j_gene: TRBJ2-4
CDR3nt: TGTGCCAGCAGCCCCAGGACAGGGGGCCGAGAAGCCAAAAACATTCAGTACTTC
CDR3aa: CASSPRTGGREAKNIQYF

d_gene: .
abundance: .
v_gene: TRBV5-4
j_gene: TRBJ2-1
CDR3nt: TGTGCCAGCAGCTTAGTGAGCTCCTACAATGAGCAGTTCTTC
CDR3aa: CASSLVSSYNEQFF

d_gene: TRBD1
abundance: .
v_gene: TRBV5-6
j_gene: TRBJ2-5
CDR3nt: TGTGCCAGCAGCTTGGCGGGACAGGGGGAGACCCAGTACTTC
CDR3aa: CASSLAGQGETQYF

d_gene: .
abundance: once
v_gene: TRBV11-2
j_gene: TRBJ2-7
CDR3nt: TGTGCCAGCACCCGTTTGACCCCGGCAGGATCTTCCTACGAGCAGTACTTC
CDR3aa: CASTRLTPAGSSYEQYF

d_gene: .
abundance: once
v_gene: TRBV9
j_gene: TRBJ2-1
CDR3nt: TGTGCCAGCAGCCCCAGCGGCTACTCCTACAATGAGCAGTTCTTC
CDR3aa: CASSPSGYSYNEQFF

d_gene: TRBD1
abundance: .
v_gene: TRBV7-9
j_gene: TRBJ2-7
CDR3nt: TGTGCCGGTAACGACAGGGACGACGAGCAGTACTTC
CDR3aa: CAGNDRDDEQYF

d_gene: .
abundance: .
v_gene: TRBV5-6
j_gene: TRBJ1-2
CDR3nt: TGTGCCAGCAGTAGGGGGGGGGATGGCGGCTACACCTTC
CDR3aa: CASSRGGDGGYTF

d_gene: .
abundance: few
v_gene: TRBV4-1
j_gene: TRBJ2-7
CDR3nt: TGCGCCAGCAGCTACTTCCCCGGGACACCGTCCTACGAGCAGTACTTC
CDR3aa: CASSYFPGTPSYEQYF

d_gene: TRBD1
abundance: .
v_gene: TRBV14
j_gene: TRBJ1-2
CDR3nt: TGTGCCAGCAGCCAGATCGGACAGGCCCCCAATGGCTACACCTTC
CDR3aa: CASSQIGQAPNGYTF

d_gene: TRBD1
abundance: once
v_gene: TRBV5-1
j_gene: TRBJ2-7
CDR3nt: TGCGCCAGCAGCTCTGGGACAGGGAGCGTCGACGAGCAGTACTTC
CDR3aa: CASSSGTGSVDEQYF

d_gene: .
abundance: few
v_gene: TRBV7-9
j_gene: TRBJ1-1
CDR3nt: TGTGCCAGCAGCCCCCCCGTCCGGGTAGCTGAAGCTTTCTTT
CDR3aa: CASSPPVRVAEAFF

d_gene: .
abundance: .
v_gene: TRBV6-1
j_gene: TRBJ1-3
CDR3nt: TGTGCCAGCATTACCGGGTCCAACTCTGGAAACACCATATATTTT
CDR3aa: CASITGSNSGNTIYF

d_gene: .
abundance: .
v_gene: TRBV5-1
j_gene: TRBJ2-7
CDR3nt: TGCGCCAGCGCGATCACAGGGAACTACGAGCAGTACTTC
CDR3aa: CASAITGNYEQYF

d_gene: TRBD2
abundance: .
v_gene: TRBV6-1
j_gene: TRBJ2-1
CDR3nt: TGTGCCAGCAGTGCCGGGCGGGGGGGTTACAATGAGCAGTTCTTC
CDR3aa: CASSAGRGGYNEQFF

d_gene: TRBD1
abundance: .
v_gene: TRBV18
j_gene: TRBJ2-2
CDR3nt: TGTGCCAGCTCACCGATTAGACAGGGTTCTGGCACCGGGGAGCTGTTTTTT
CDR3aa: CASSPIRQGSGTGELFF

d_gene: TRBD1
abundance: .
v_gene: TRBV4-3
j_gene: TRBJ1-2
CDR3nt: TGCGCCAGCAGCCAAGATTTAAGGGACAGCTATGGCTACACCTTC
CDR3aa: CASSQDLRDSYGYTF

d_gene: TRBD1
abundance: few
v_gene: TRBV27
j_gene: TRBJ2-7
CDR3nt: TGTGCCAGCAGTCCGGGACAGGTGCGACACTCCTACGAGCAGTACTTC
CDR3aa: CASSPGQVRHSYEQYF

d_gene: TRBD1
abundance: .
v_gene: TRBV6-5
j_gene: TRBJ2-7
CDR3nt: TGTGCCAGCGGAGGACAGGGGACCCGCACCACGTACTTC
CDR3aa: CASGGQGTRTTYF

d_gene: .
abundance: .
v_gene: TRBV7-9
j_gene: TRBJ1-1
CDR3nt: TGTTCCAGCAGCTTAGTGACAGGCCTGAACACTGAAGCTTTCTTT
CDR3aa: CSSSLVTGLNTEAFF

d_gene: .
abundance: few
v_gene: TRBV7-9
j_gene: TRBJ2-7
CDR3nt: TGTGCCAGCACCCCCCGCGAGACCTACGAGCAGTACTTC
CDR3aa: CASTPRETYEQYF

d_gene: .
abundance: .
v_gene: TRBV7-9
j_gene: TRBJ1-1
CDR3nt: TGTTCCAGCAGCCTCAGGGCCACTGAAGCTTTCTTT
CDR3aa: CSSSLRATEAFF

d_gene: .
abundance: .
v_gene: TRBV28
j_gene: TRBJ1-3
CDR3nt: TGTGCCAGCAGTTTATTGAGAGAAACAGACACCATATATTTT
CDR3aa: CASSLLRETDTIYF

d_gene: .
abundance: .
v_gene: TRBV5-1
j_gene: TRBJ2-7
CDR3nt: TGCGCCAGCAGCGGAACTGGCGGCCCGGGGGAGCAGTACTTC
CDR3aa: CASSGTGGPGEQYF